These T cell receptor beta chains were read from a single sample in a study of cytomegalovirus exposure and HLA in healthy donors. The assay was immunoSEQ multiplex PCR, and TCRdb's table has in-frame clones only and misses some. The sample has roughly 60,000 clones, 92% seen once. Material for sequencing was PBMCs. The receptors shown here come from a young woman in good health and CMV-seronegative. The CDR3 runs from the conserved cysteine through the conserved F or W. The D gene is left open where the match is weak. The size field is filled for only some rows; it gives once, few, many or a size class.

len,abundance,j_gene,d_gene,v_gene,CDR3aa,CDR3nt
16,-,TRBJ1-1,-,TRBV12-5,CASGLRAKVEGTEAFF,TGTGCTAGTGGCCTCCGGGCCAAGGTAGAGGGCACTGAAGCTTTCTTT
14,once,TRBJ2-1,-,TRBV13,CASSPRSSYNEQFF,TGTGCCAGCAGCCCTAGGAGCTCCTACAATGAGCAGTTCTTC
15,-,TRBJ2-1,TRBD2,TRBV11-2,CASSPGLAGGNEQFF,TGTGCCAGCAGCCCCGGACTAGCCGGGGGCAATGAGCAGTTCTTC
13,-,TRBJ1-1,TRBD1,TRBV5-1,CASSLENRGTAFF,TGCGCCAGCAGCTTAGAGAACAGGGGGACAGCTTTCTTT
12,few,TRBJ1-5,-,TRBV27,CASSMSNQPQHF,TGTGCCAGCAGCATGAGCAATCAGCCCCAGCATTTT
12,-,TRBJ2-3,-,TRBV2,CASSETRDTQYF,TGTGCCAGCAGTGAAACCCGGGATACGCAGTATTTT
15,-,TRBJ2-7,-,TRBV5-4,CASSPERVSSYEQYF,TGTGCCAGCAGCCCTGAGCGGGTCAGCTCCTACGAGCAGTACTTC
14,-,TRBJ1-2,-,TRBV5-4,CASSMGHTYYGYTF,TGTGCCAGCAGCATGGGACACACATACTATGGCTACACCTTC
14,once,TRBJ2-3,-,TRBV18,CASSPGSLTDTQYF,TGTGCCAGCTCACCCGGTTCACTCACAGATACGCAGTATTTT
13,-,TRBJ1-1,-,TRBV4-1,CASSHGGDTEAFF,TGCGCCAGCAGCCACGGGGGAGACACTGAAGCTTTCTTT
16,-,TRBJ1-1,-,TRBV19,CASSSPSRAGNTEAFF,TGTGCCAGTAGTTCCCCTTCCAGGGCTGGGAACACTGAAGCTTTCTTT
12,-,TRBJ1-1,-,TRBV19,CASSIGPDEAFF,TGTGCCAGTAGTATAGGGCCTGATGAAGCTTTCTTT
15,-,TRBJ2-5,-,TRBV7-9,CASSPMGTPGETQYF,TGTGCCAGCAGCCCAATGGGGACACCGGGCGAGACCCAGTACTTC
14,-,TRBJ2-5,TRBD2,TRBV7-9,CASSPRAGEETQYF,TGTGCCAGCAGCCCCAGAGCGGGAGAAGAGACCCAGTACTTC
13,-,TRBJ2-3,-,TRBV27,CASSIVTADTQYF,TGTGCCAGCAGTATTGTCACAGCAGATACGCAGTATTTT
14,-,TRBJ1-2,TRBD1,TRBV7-3,CASSERQGISGYTF,TGTGCCAGCAGCGAAAGACAGGGGATCTCCGGCTACACCTTC
17,-,TRBJ2-2,TRBD1,TRBV6-1,CASSDGQGLANTGELFF,TGTGCCAGCAGTGACGGACAGGGGTTGGCGAACACCGGGGAGCTGTTTTTT
15,-,TRBJ2-5,TRBD2,TRBV4-2,CASSQDPGRGETQYF,TGTGCCAGCAGCCAAGACCCAGGGAGGGGAGAGACCCAGTACTTC
11,-,TRBJ2-7,-,TRBV20-1,CSAPDSYEQYF,TGCAGTGCTCCAGACAGCTACGAGCAGTACTTC
15,-,TRBJ1-5,-,TRBV4-1,CASSQGVYSNQPQHF,TGCGCCAGCAGCCAGGGAGTTTATAGCAATCAGCCCCAGCATTTT
15,-,TRBJ2-5,-,TRBV15,CATSRDDRGEETQYF,TGTGCCACCAGCAGAGACGACCGCGGTGAGGAGACCCAGTACTTC
12,few,TRBJ2-7,-,TRBV10-1,CASSERGYEQYF,TGCGCCAGCAGTGAGCGGGGGTACGAGCAGTACTTC
15,-,TRBJ2-1,-,TRBV18,CASSPPRRSYNEQFF,TGTGCCAGCTCACCACCGAGGAGATCCTACAATGAGCAGTTCTTC